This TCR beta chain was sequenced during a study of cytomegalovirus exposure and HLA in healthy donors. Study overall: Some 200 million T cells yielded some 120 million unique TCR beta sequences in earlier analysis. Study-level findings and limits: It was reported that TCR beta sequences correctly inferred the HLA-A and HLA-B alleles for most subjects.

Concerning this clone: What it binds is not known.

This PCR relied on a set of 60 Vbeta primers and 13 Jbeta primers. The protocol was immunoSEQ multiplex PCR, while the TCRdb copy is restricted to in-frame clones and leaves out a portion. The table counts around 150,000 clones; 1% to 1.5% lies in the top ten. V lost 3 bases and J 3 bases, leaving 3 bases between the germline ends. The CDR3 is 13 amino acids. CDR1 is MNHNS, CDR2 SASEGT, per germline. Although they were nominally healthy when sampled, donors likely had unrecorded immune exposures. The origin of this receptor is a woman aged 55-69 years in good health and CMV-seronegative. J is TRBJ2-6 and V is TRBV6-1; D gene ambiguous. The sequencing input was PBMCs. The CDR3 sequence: CASSDNGANVLTF. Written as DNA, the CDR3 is TGTGCCAGCAGTGATAATGGGGCCAACGTCCTGACTTTC.